This T cell receptor beta chain was obtained from a study of human versus mouse CDR3 diversity and MHC coevolution (dated 2017 in TCRdb). In the study overall: According to reports, the immunoSEQ assay can detect one in 200,000 T cells and keeps multiplex PCR amplification bias to a minimum. Across mouse and human samples, each sample had between roughly 0.6 x 10^7 and 1.7 x 10^7 valid reads. The human cohort comprised three healthy volunteer blood donors, one aged 30 to 39, one aged 40 to 50 and one aged 60 to 70 at collection. As a reference point for TCR selection on multiple MHC II alleles, the study used human naive CD4 T cell repertoires and compared them against human-TCR-locus transgenic mice that have a single MHC II. Findings and caveats that apply to the study as a whole: Because human T cells were selected on roughly six MHC II alleles, repertoire diversity in humans and mice was not considered directly comparable. On average, humans had more CDR3 deletions and insertions than mice, indicating greater exonuclease and TdT activity. According to iCHAO1 estimates, humans had the largest TCR beta repertoire, 1.7 million or so clonotypes, which was attributed likely to selection by multiple MHC II molecules. The lowest clonal inequality scores among all compared groups were observed in most of the three human donors.

Naive CD4 T cells, defined as CD45RO-negative and CD62L-positive, were isolated from PBMCs by fluorescence-activated cell sorting. Approximately 50 ml of fresh peripheral blood was collected from each donor, and PBMCs were isolated by Ficoll density centrifugation. Cell sorting was carried out on a FACSAria III instrument, and a purity above 95% was achieved for all samples. About this clone: Its binding antigen is unknown. No much larger clone is present one base from it, and per-base qualities are unavailable.

The CDR3 goes from the cysteine to the phenylalanine over 15 residues. Solely the CDR3 DNA is kept, with 45 bases framed from the first base. CDR1 and CDR2 (SGHNT, YENEEA) derive from the germline V gene. V gives up 5 bases and J gives up 4 bases, and the segment between their germline ends measures 17 bases. The QIAGEN blood and tissue kit was used to extract genomic DNA from the sorted cells, and that DNA was then quantified on a NanoDrop 1000. The immunoSEQ platform deep sequenced and quantified TCR alpha and beta chains by multiplex PCR of genomic DNA. On the authors' methods: IMGT gene and region definitions were used for annotation of the TCR sequences. Out-of-frame rearrangements were used as a proxy for the preselection repertoire and compared with in-frame clonotypes. The iCHAO1 estimator provided with the immunoSEQ platform was used to estimate repertoire size. Clonal inequality was measured with a Gini index on in-frame amino acid clonotypes, based on the Lorenz curve. The intersect function of the R package tcR was used to count shared clonotypes, and the Jaccard index was used to score similarity. The R prcomp function was used without normalization to run principal component analysis of V, J and V-J usage frequencies. The source is immuneACCESS, and TCRdb retained only in-frame sequences with V and J called. Part of the clones is not carried over; for the studies checked, unresolved V genes explain less than half of this, and the remainder is unexplained. That table supplies the V and J calls and clone size; D and trimming were determined from the DNA. In all, the sample holds fewer than 100,000 clones, and 90% to 95% of those were seen once. The leading ten clones occupy about 1.5% of the sample.

The sequencing input was naive CD4+ T cells from blood. This specimen's cell subset or site label, interpreted: CD45RO-negative CD62L-positive naive CD4 T cells. This TCR derives from a person aged 30-70 years in good health. The rearranged chain carries TRBV11-3 and TRBJ1-1, and possibly TRBD1, on 5 matching bases. The CDR3 region has the sequence CASSPGGGRGTEAFF. The bases read TGTGCCAGCAGCCCGGGGGGGGGACGTGGCACTGAAGCTTTCTTT. Beyond the CDR3, the reference TRBV11-3 and TRBJ1-1 genes provide the residues; the full variable domain reads: EAGVVQSPRYKIIEKKQPVAFWCNPISGHNTLYWYLQNLGQGPELLIRYENEEAVDDSQLPKDRFSAERLKGVDSTLKIQPAELGDSAVYLCASSPGGGRGTEAFFGQGTRLTVV.